A single sample is the source of the 20 T cell receptor beta chains below, sequenced in a study of early T cells in non-severe SARS-CoV-2 infection. TCRdb redid the calling of the 5' RACE reads with MiXCR, one entry per CDR3 protein. Among approximately 27,000 distinct CDR3 sequences listed, 8.5% to 10% were seen once. The source material was whole blood. Receptor source: an adult who was a healthcare worker with PCR-confirmed SARS-CoV-2 infection or an uninfected control (not recorded which).

This chain connects TRBV15 to TRBJ2-1; TRBD1 or TRBD2 may be the D gene (6 bases each). The CDR3 extends over 16 amino acids. Germline V lookup: CDR1 LNHNV, CDR2 YYDKDF (reference sequence). Trimming removed 5 bases at V and 4 bases at J, with 18 bases between. In DNA, the CDR3 is TGTGCCACCAGCGTGGACAGCGGGCAGGTATACAATGAGCAGTTCTTC. Protein sequence: CATSVDSGQVYNEQFF.

The sample holds many counts of this clonotype. The V gene is TRBV25-1, the J gene TRBJ1-5; D gene ambiguous. Trimming took 8 bases from V and 3 from J, leaving 14 bases between them. The germline V gene has CDR1 MGHDK and CDR2 SYGVNS. The CDR3 contains 14 residues. The CDR3 nucleotides read TGTGCCAGCGCACACTCAGGCCCCAATCAGCCCCAGCATTTT. Translation: CASAHSGPNQPQHF. Full variable domain (rest looked up from reference TRBV25-1 and TRBJ1-5): EADIYQTPRYLVIGTGKKITLECSQTMGHDKMYWYQQDPGMELHLIHYSYGVNSTEKGDLSSESTVSRIRTEHFPLTLESARPSHTSQYLCASAHSGPNQPQHFGDGTRLSIL.

This clonotype has a handful of counts. The chain joins TRBV12-3 or TRBV12-4 to TRBJ2-2, with 9 nucleotides matching TRBD1. This CDR3 contains 15 residues. Trimming removed 3 bases from V and 5 bases from J; junction bases left unmatched: 4. CDR3 protein: CASSLRQGGTGELFF. DNA for the CDR3: TGTGCCAGCAGTTTGAGACAGGGGGGAACCGGGGAGCTGTTTTTT.

Relative to its sample, this clonotype is large. This chain uses TRBV29-1 with TRBJ1-1; D is perhaps TRBD1 (5 bases). The ends were cut back, 7 bases at V and 4 bases at J, with 16 bases in the middle. This CDR3 contains 13 residues. Germline CDR1 and CDR2: SQVTM and ANQGSEA. The CDR3 protein is CSADVGQGTEAFF. DNA for the CDR3: TGCAGCGCCGACGTGGGGCAGGGCACTGAAGCTTTCTTT.

This clonotype was counted at least ten times. The chain joins TRBV7-2 to TRBJ1-1; no clear D. V was cut by 5 bases and J by 4 bases, with 5 bases left in between. The length of the CDR3 is 11 residues. Germline assignment: CDR1 SGHTA and CDR2 FQGNSA. The CDR3 spells CASSQSTEAFF. The CDR3 DNA reads as TGTGCCAGCAGCCAGAGCACTGAAGCTTTCTTT.

This clonotype was counted many times. The V gene is TRBV9, the J gene TRBJ2-1, with a tentative D call TRBD1 (5 bases). V lost 5 bases and J 4 bases, leaving 16 bases between the germline ends. This CDR3 contains 15 residues. CDR1 is SGDLS, CDR2 YYNGEE, per germline. CDR3 DNA sequence: TGTGCCAGCAGTTTTCAGGGTAACCTATACAATGAGCAGTTCTTC. Protein product: CASSFQGNLYNEQFF.

There are many counts of this clonotype. The CDR3 bases are TGTGCCAGCAGTGACACTCCCTTCAGGGGAGGGGATCAGCCCCAGCATTTT. This encodes CASSDTPFRGGDQPQHF. The chain employs TRBV6-4 and TRBJ1-5; tentatively, D is TRBD1 (6 bases). Looked up from germline, CDR1 is MRHNA and CDR2 is SNTAGT. Trimming removed 2 bases at V and 5 bases at J, with 19 bases between. CDR3 length: 17 amino acids.

This clonotype was seen many times. This chain connects TRBV2 to TRBJ2-1; TRBD2 agrees at 10 bases. This CDR3 contains 13 residues. The trim removed 5 bases at V and 8 bases at J, leaving 3 bases unmatched. Germline V gives CDR1 SNHLY, CDR2 FYNNEI. The CDR3 here is CASSSGGADEQFF. CDR3 coding DNA: TGTGCCAGCAGTAGCGGGGGGGCCGATGAGCAGTTCTTC.

The sample holds many counts of this clonotype. The V gene is TRBV4-3, the J gene TRBJ1-1; TRBD1 is a possible D gene (5 bases). The germline V and J ends were trimmed by 2 bases and 7 bases, with 17 bases remaining between them. Germline CDR1 LGHNA, CDR2 YSLEER. The CDR3 runs to 15 residues. The CDR3 nucleotides are TGCGCCAGCAGCCAAACCAACCGGGACTCAAGTGAAGCTTTCTTT. Amino acids: CASSQTNRDSSEAFF.

This clonotype was observed at least ten times. The chain uses TRBV29-1 and TRBJ1-5; the D is unclear. The CDR3 runs 14 residues. The V gene lost 4 bases and the J gene lost 0 bases, with 10 bases spanning the gap. Germline assignment: CDR1 SQVTM and CDR2 ANQGSEA. CDR3 coding DNA: TGCAGCGTTGCCTGGCAGGCTAGCAATCAGCCCCAGCATTTT. As protein: CSVAWQASNQPQHF.

There are many counts of this clonotype. The chain has TRBV7-9 and TRBJ2-3; D unresolved. This CDR3 is 14 amino acids long. Per germline, CDR1 SEHNR and CDR2 FQNEAQ (reference sequence). V lost 7 bases, J lost 2 bases, and 13 bases lay in between. The CDR3 nucleotides read TGTGCCAGCACCTTTCGCAACCCCACAGATACGCAGTATTTT. It is translated as CASTFRNPTDTQYF. Full variable domain (missing parts from reference TRBV7-9 and TRBJ2-3): DTGVSQNPRHKITKRGQNVTFRCDPISEHNRLYWYRQTLGQGPEFLTYFQNEAQLEKSRLLSDRFSAERPKGSFSTLEIQRTEQGDSAMYLCASTFRNPTDTQYFGPGTRLTVL.

The sample holds a few counts of this clonotype. The V and J genes are TRBV29-1 and TRBJ1-3; D not certain. The germline V gene has CDR1 SQVTM and CDR2 ANQGSEA. The V gene lost 4 bases and the J gene lost 5 bases, with 9 bases spanning the gap. The CDR3 is 12 residues long. The CDR3, as DNA: TGCAGCGTTGCCCACAGTAGAAACACCATATATTTT. Translated: CSVAHSRNTIYF.

Many counts were recorded for this clonotype. This sequence joins TRBV7-9 and TRBJ1-2; D perhaps matches TRBD1 (5 bases). Germline assignment: CDR1 SEHNR and CDR2 FQNEAQ (reference sequence). The V gene lost 5 bases and the J gene lost 0 bases, with 31 bases spanning the gap. CDR3 length: 21 residues. CDR3 coding DNA: TGTGCCAGCAGCCGAACCCCCAAAGGGCAGGGCAGGCTCGTGGCTAACTATGGCTACACCTTC. Translating it yields CASSRTPKGQGRLVANYGYTF.

The V call is TRBV6-6, the J call TRBJ2-1; possible D gene TRBD1, 5 bases. This CDR3 spans 15 amino acids. The germline V gene encodes CDR1 MNHNY and CDR2 SVGAGI (reference sequence). V lost 6 bases, J lost 2 bases, and 14 bases lay in between. CDR3 sequence: CASSIGDPTYNEQFF. The DNA of the CDR3 is TGTGCCAGCAGCATAGGGGATCCCACCTACAATGAGCAGTTCTTC.

This clonotype has ten or more counts. V and J are TRBV4-3 and TRBJ2-3; maybe TRBD2 (5 bases). This CDR3 contains 16 residues. The germline CDR1 and CDR2 sequences are LGHNA and YSLEER. V dropped 1 base and J dropped 2 bases, with 13 bases sitting between them. Here the CDR3 reads CASSQVNRDYTDTQYF. CDR3 in DNA: TGCGCCAGCAGCCAAGTGAACAGAGACTACACAGATACGCAGTATTTT.

This clonotype was found many times. This chain links TRBV7-9 with TRBJ1-1; D gene uncertain. V was trimmed by 1 base and J by 6 bases, leaving 6 bases between them. The germline V gene encodes CDR1 SEHNR and CDR2 FQNEAQ (reference sequence). The CDR3 contains 12 residues. CDR3 in DNA: TGTGCCAGCAGCTTAGGTGGGCCTGAAGCTTTCTTT. Translating gives CASSLGGPEAFF.

This clonotype has a count of ten or more. The gene calls are TRBV10-3 and TRBJ1-6, with D perhaps TRBD1 (5 bases). Trimming stripped 8 bases from V and 5 bases from J, with 10 bases between. From germline, CDR1 is ENHRY and CDR2 SYGVKD. The CDR3 spans 13 residues. CDR3 residues: CAIRRADNSPLHF. The DNA of the CDR3 is TGTGCCATCCGCAGGGCGGATAATTCACCCCTCCACTTT.

The genes are TRBV7-3 and TRBJ1-2; tentatively, D is TRBD1 (6 bases). The CDR3 covers 14 residues. V was clipped by 5 bases and J by 4 bases, with 14 bases between them. Germline CDR1 is SGHTA and CDR2 is FQGTGA. This CDR3 is CASSPSTGLYGYTF. CDR3 sequence (DNA): TGTGCCAGCAGCCCATCAACAGGGCTCTATGGCTACACCTTC.

This clonotype was observed at least ten times. This rearrangement joins TRBV29-1 to TRBJ2-1, with no clear D. Germline CDR1 SQVTM, CDR2 ANQGSEA. V was trimmed by 4 bases and J by 4 bases, leaving 8 bases between them. The CDR3 is 12 residues long. CDR3 DNA sequence: TGCAGCGTTGGAAGTGGATACAATGAGCAGTTCTTC. The encoded protein is CSVGSGYNEQFF.

This sequence joins TRBV5-1 and TRBJ1-1, with 8 bases fitting TRBD1. The CDR3 runs to 14 residues. The V gene end was trimmed by 4 bases and the J gene end by 1 base; junction bases not matched to a gene: 3. Germline loops: CDR1 SGHRS, CDR2 YFSETQ. As DNA, the CDR3 is TGCGCCAGCAGCCTACAGGGGGGGAACACTGAAGCTTTCTTT. The encoded protein is CASSLQGGNTEAFF.